One and the same sample provided the 31 T cell receptor beta chains below, sequenced in a study of regulatory T cells in long-lasting Graves disease. Time point: newly diagnosed GD, antithyroid drugs for less than 3 months. Researchers made the TCR library from RNA that was extracted from PBMCs. Construction of the TCR beta libraries employed iRepertoire HTBI primers in conjunction with Arm-PCR of CDR3 regions. Using its own MiXCR run on the multiplex PCR reads, TCRdb lists one record per CDR3 protein. This sample has about 400,000 distinct CDR3 sequences, with about 17% found just once. These data also featured in a second study, about T cells in Graves' hyperthyroidism and ophthalmopathy.

The sample here was peripheral blood mononuclear cells (PBMCs), taken at new diagnosis, from a patient treated with antithyroid drugs. Receptor source: a young woman with Graves disease.

The chain joins TRBV9 to TRBJ1-1; D ambiguous. CDR1 and CDR2 (germline): SGDLS, YYNGEE. Trimming removed 1 base at V and 0 bases at J, with 7 bases between. The CDR3 sequence is 14 residues long. This chain's CDR3 is CASSVISMNTEAFF. In DNA, the CDR3 is TGTGCCAGCAGCGTAATATCGATGAACACTGAAGCTTTCTTT.

The gene calls are TRBV20-1 and TRBJ2-1, with D perhaps being TRBD1 or TRBD2 (6 bases each). Trimming left V 5 bases short and J 0 bases short, with 17 bases between. Germline values: CDR1 DFQATT, CDR2 SNEGSKA (reference sequence). The length of the CDR3 is 16 residues. CDR3: CSAGGQTKISYNEQFF. Here the CDR3 DNA reads TGCAGTGCTGGGGGGCAGACTAAAATCTCCTACAATGAGCAGTTCTTC.

This clonotype occurred many times. The gene calls are TRBV2 and TRBJ2-3; TRBD2 matches 7 bases. Germline-derived CDR1 and CDR2 are SNHLY and FYNNEI. V lost 8 bases to trimming and J lost 1 base; unmatched junction nucleotides: 12. The CDR3 sequence is 16 residues long. This CDR3 reads CASAPAGTSRTDTQYF. For the CDR3, the DNA is TGTGCCAGCGCACCAGCGGGGACCTCTCGCACAGATACGCAGTATTTT.

This clonotype has just a few counts. This chain uses TRBV6-5 with TRBJ1-2; TRBD1 might be the D (5 bases). This CDR3 contains 15 residues. Germline CDR1 MNHEY, CDR2 SVGAGI. Trimming shortened V by 2 bases and J by 2 bases, and 12 bases separated the two germline ends. CDR3 bases: TGTGCCAGCAGTTACGAGGGGACGGGGAACTATGGCTACACCTTC. Protein product: CASSYEGTGNYGYTF.

Many counts were recorded for this clonotype. The V call is TRBV5-1, the J call TRBJ2-1, with TRBD1 matching 9 bases. CDR3 length equals 15 residues. Germline V gives CDR1 SGHRS, CDR2 YFSETQ. Losses at the gene ends were 3 bases for V and 7 bases for J; bases not matched to a gene: 8. CDR3 protein: CASSWGGTGLNEQFF. CDR3 coding DNA: TGCGCCAGCAGCTGGGGGGGGACAGGGCTGAATGAGCAGTTCTTC.

This clonotype was counted ten times or more. The J gene is TRBJ2-7, the V gene TRBV6-1; TRBD1 agrees at 9 bases. The length of the CDR3 is 14 residues. V shed 6 bases, J shed 6 bases, and the junction held 9 bases outside the gene matches. The germline V gene has CDR1 MNHNS and CDR2 SASEGT. The DNA of the CDR3 is TGTGCCAGCAGCGCGGGGACAGGGTTGGGCGAGCAGTACTTC. Its translation is CASSAGTGLGEQYF.

V and J are TRBV16 and TRBJ2-2; D may correspond to TRBD1 or TRBD2 (5 bases each). Germline CDR1 reads KGHSY; CDR2 reads FQNENV. V was shortened by 0 bases and J by 7 bases, with 9 bases between the two germline ends. The CDR3 extends over 14 amino acids. In nucleotides, the CDR3 is TGTGCCAGCAGCCAATCGGGGGAAATCGGGGAGCTGTTTTTT. Translation gives CASSQSGEIGELFF.

This clonotype has only a few counts. The V and J genes are TRBV11-2 and TRBJ2-3; TRBD2 matches at 7 bases. V gave up 5 bases and J gave up 2 bases; unmatched junction bases: 10. The CDR3 extends over 16 amino acids. Germline loops: CDR1 SGHAT, CDR2 FQNNGV. CDR3 region: CASSGGLTEFTDTQYF. Here the CDR3 DNA reads TGTGCCAGCAGCGGGGGACTAACCGAATTCACAGATACGCAGTATTTT.

This clonotype was found many times. For the CDR3, the DNA is TGTGCCTGGAGTGTACGGGGAAGCACTGAAGCTTTCTTT. Translation: CAWSVRGSTEAFF. The chain employs TRBV30 and TRBJ1-1, with no clear D. The CDR3 consists of 13 residues. The V end was cut by 0 bases, the J end by 4 bases, with 9 bases between. CDR1 is GTSNPN, CDR2 SVGIG, per germline (reference sequence). The variable domain in full, completed from reference TRBV30 and TRBJ1-1, reads SQTIHQWPATLVQPVGSPLSLECTVEGTSNPNLYWYRQAAGRGLQLLFYSVGIGQISSEVPQNLSASRPQDRQFILSSKKLLLSDSGFYLCAWSVRGSTEAFFGQGTRLTVV.

This clonotype was seen only a few times. CDR3 DNA: TGTGCCAGCAGTCCAGGGGGCGGCCCAGATACGCAGTATTTT. Its translation: CASSPGGGPDTQYF. The chain has TRBV6-1 and TRBJ2-3, with TRBD1 matching over 8 bases. J lost 4 bases, V lost 5 bases, and 5 bases had no gene match. Looked up from germline, CDR1 is MNHNS and CDR2 is SASEGT. This CDR3 region has 14 residues.

Regarding this clonotype: Since a much larger clone is just one base distant, this may be a read error. The CDR3 end shows no conserved phenylalanine or tryptophan, and so a read error is likely. The chain carries TRBV30 and TRBJ2-2; a weak D match, TRBD2 (6 bases). This CDR3 has 13 residues. Germline loops: CDR1 GTSNPN, CDR2 SVGIG (reference sequence). The ends were cut back, 3 bases at V and 5 bases at J, with 10 bases in the middle. The CDR3 here is CAWSGTLTGELFL. The CDR3, as DNA: TGTGCCTGGAGCGGGACTCTAACCGGGGAGCTGTTTCTT.

This chain joins TRBV28 and TRBJ2-1, with 8 bases fitting TRBD2. The CDR3 has 14 amino acids. The germline CDR1 and CDR2 sequences are MDHEN and SYDVKM. Trimming removed 6 bases from V and 9 bases from J; junction bases left unmatched: 10. The CDR3 coding sequence is TGTGCCAGCAGAGCCGGGGGGGGGGGCAGTGAGCAGTTCTTC. It encodes CASRAGGGGSEQFF.

This clonotype was recorded at least ten times. The chain has TRBV6-1 and TRBJ2-7; D gene ambiguous. CDR1 and CDR2 from the germline V gene are MNHNS and SASEGT. V shed 7 bases and J shed 5 bases, with 9 bases lying between them. There are 11 residues in the CDR3. This CDR3 reads CASKIGDEQYF. The CDR3 nucleotides read TGTGCCAGCAAGATTGGCGACGAGCAGTACTTC.

This clonotype was observed at least ten times. The V gene is TRBV2, the J gene TRBJ2-1, with 14 bases identical to TRBD2. Germline V gene data show CDR1 as SNHLY and CDR2 as FYNNEI. Germline trimming cut 9 bases from V and 6 bases from J; bases unmatched to any gene: 1. This CDR3 is built from 13 residues. The chain's CDR3 is CARGLAGGNEQFF. DNA of the CDR3: TGTGCCAGAGGACTAGCGGGGGGCAATGAGCAGTTCTTC.

This clonotype was recorded many times. This rearrangement joins TRBV20-1 to TRBJ1-6, with D tentatively TRBD1 (5 bases). This CDR3 has 14 residues. CDR1 DFQATT and CDR2 SNEGSKA come from the germline V gene (reference sequence). The V end lost 6 bases, the J end lost 10 bases, and 19 bases lay between the germline ends. The DNA of the CDR3 is TGCAGTGCGAGACAGAGACTTTGGGGGTCACCCCTCCACTTT. It specifies CSARQRLWGSPLHF.

On this clonotype: Since a much larger clone is just one base distant, this may be a read error. The chain combines TRBV3-1 with TRBJ1-1; no reliable D call. The V gene's germline CDR1 is LGHDT and CDR2 YNNKEL (reference sequence). The CDR3 sequence is 14 residues long. The CDR3 is CASSQAELNTVAFF. In nucleotides, the CDR3 is TGTGCCAGCAGCCAAGCCGAGTTGAACACTGTAGCTTTCTTT. Based on the CDR3 plus reference TRBV3-1 and TRBJ1-1, the full variable domain is DTAVSQTPKYLVTQMGNDKSIKCEQNLGHDTMYWYKQDSKKFLKIMFSYNNKELIINETVPNRFSPKSPDKAHLNLHINSLELGDSAVYFCASSQAELNTVAFFGQGTRLTVV.

This clonotype has ten or more counts. This rearrangement joins TRBV2 to TRBJ1-3; the D is unclear. The CDR3 loop spans 15 amino acids. V lost 2 bases to trimming and J lost 0 bases, with 8 bases between them. Germline-derived CDR1 and CDR2 are SNHLY and FYNNEI. Here the CDR3 DNA reads TGTGCCAGCAGTGAAAACAGAGTCTCTGGAAACACCATATATTTT. Encoded protein: CASSENRVSGNTIYF. Variable domain in full (rest from reference TRBV2 and TRBJ1-3): EPEVTQTPSHQVTQMGQEVILRCVPISNHLYFYWYRQILGQKVEFLVSFYNNEISEKSEIFDDQFSVERPDGSNFTLKIRSTKLEDSAMYFCASSENRVSGNTIYFGEGSWLTVV.

This clonotype has at least ten counts. The rearrangement uses TRBV27 and TRBJ1-5, with TRBD1 as a possible D gene (6 bases). V lost 7 bases and J lost 1, with 17 bases in between. The CDR3 contains 16 residues. Looked up from germline, CDR1 is MNHEY and CDR2 is SMNVEV (reference sequence). CDR3 DNA: TGTGCCAGCAACTCCTCCGGGACACCAAGCAATCAGCCCCAGCATTTT. This gives the protein CASNSSGTPSNQPQHF.

A few counts support this clonotype. The CDR3 region is CASSLHPYNEQFF. CDR3 in DNA: TGTGCCAGCAGCCTCCATCCATACAATGAGCAGTTCTTC. V is TRBV6-2 or TRBV6-3 and J is TRBJ2-1; D is unclear. The ends were cut back, 6 bases at V and 4 bases at J, with 10 bases in the middle. The germline CDR1 and CDR2 sequences are MNHEY and SVGEGT. CDR3 length equals 13 residues.

The chain combines TRBV12-3 or TRBV12-4 with TRBJ1-1; D uncertain. This CDR3 has 13 amino acids. V dropped 7 bases and J dropped 1 base, with 10 bases sitting between them. Here the CDR3 DNA reads TGTGCCAGCACCACTGCCGGGAACACTGAAGCTTTCTTT. This translates into CASTTAGNTEAFF.

This clonotype was observed a few times. The V call is TRBV5-6, the J call TRBJ1-3, with a tentative D call TRBD1 (5 bases). Germline V gene sequence: CDR1 SGHDT, CDR2 YYEEEE. Trimming removed 0 bases from V and 3 bases from J, with 16 bases in between. The CDR3 is 17 residues long. The CDR3 reads CASSLAGGSSIGNTIYF. The CDR3 DNA follows: TGTGCCAGCAGCTTGGCCGGGGGATCTTCTATTGGAAACACCATATATTTT.

This clonotype appeared many times. The rearrangement joins TRBV2 to TRBJ1-1; a possible D gene is TRBD1 (6 bases). CDR3 length equals 12 residues. With 5 bases removed from V and 7 bases from J, the gap between germline ends came to 11 bases. Per the germline V gene, CDR1 is SNHLY and CDR2 is FYNNEI. CDR3 sequence: CASSFGTSEAFF. The DNA for the CDR3 is TGTGCCAGCAGTTTCGGGACAAGTGAAGCTTTCTTT.

In this sample, this clonotype turned up many times. This chain connects TRBV6-2 or TRBV6-3 to TRBJ1-1; no firm D call. Germline CDR1 and CDR2: MNHEY and SVGEGT. V lost 5 bases to trimming and J lost 0 bases, with 7 bases between them. The CDR3 contains 13 residues. CDR3 sequence: CASSGRVNTEAFF. CDR3 sequence (DNA): TGTGCCAGCAGTGGACGCGTGAACACTGAAGCTTTCTTT.

This clonotype was seen many times. This chain joins TRBV18 and TRBJ1-1; no definite D call. This CDR3 comprises 14 residues. Germline CDR1 reads KGHSH; CDR2 reads LQKENI. Trimming took 8 bases from V and 1 from J, leaving 14 bases between them. CDR3 in DNA: TGTGCCAGCCGAGAGGCCTCGGCGAACACTGAAGCTTTCTTT. It translates to CASREASANTEAFF.

The chain uses TRBV4-2 and TRBJ1-5; maybe TRBD1 (6 bases). Germline loops: CDR1 LGHNA, CDR2 YNFKEQ. The ends were cut back, 0 bases at V and 6 bases at J, with 12 bases in the middle. The CDR3 loop spans 15 amino acids. The CDR3 spells CASSQDGNRAQPQHF. CDR3 DNA sequence: TGTGCCAGCAGCCAAGATGGGAACAGGGCTCAGCCCCAGCATTTT.

This clonotype was found many times. The J gene is TRBJ2-1, the V gene TRBV20-1; 13 nucleotides match TRBD2. V lost 6 bases to trimming and J lost 10 bases; unmatched junction nucleotides: 15. This CDR3 region has 16 residues. Germline lookup yields CDR1 DFQATT and CDR2 SNEGSKA (reference sequence). Here the CDR3 reads CSAQVAPGTSGIEQFF. The DNA for the CDR3 is TGCAGTGCCCAAGTGGCCCCCGGGACTAGCGGGATAGAGCAGTTCTTC.

This clonotype was seen more than once but under ten times. The V gene is TRBV24-1, the J gene TRBJ2-3, with D perhaps matching TRBD2 (6 bases). The CDR3 runs 15 residues. Germline CDR1 reads KGHDR; CDR2 reads SFDVKD. Trimming removed 9 bases at V and 5 bases at J, with 20 bases between. The CDR3 loop is CATGPEGMVGDTQYF. The CDR3 DNA reads TGTGCCACCGGCCCGGAGGGGATGGTAGGAGATACGCAGTATTTT.

CDR3 in DNA: TGTGCCAGCAGCCAAGTGGCGAACGAGCAGTACTTC. This sequence encodes CASSQVANEQYF. The chain uses TRBV3-1 and TRBJ2-7; D call uncertain. V lost 1 base and J lost 5, with 6 bases in between. CDR3 length equals 12 residues. Germline loops: CDR1 LGHDT, CDR2 YNNKEL (reference sequence).

This clonotype was seen only a few times. The V gene is TRBV5-1, the J gene TRBJ1-4; no definite D call. This CDR3 contains 12 residues. With 4 bases removed from V and 7 bases from J, the gap between germline ends came to 8 bases. Germline CDR1 is SGHRS and CDR2 is YFSETQ. The DNA of the CDR3 is TGCGCCAGCAGCCTGCCTAGTGAAAAACTGTTTTTT. It is translated as CASSLPSEKLFF.

The table lists this clonotype with many counts. J is TRBJ2-1 and V is TRBV3-1; 7 bases are a match to TRBD1. The length of the CDR3 is 15 residues. Germline V gives CDR1 LGHDT, CDR2 YNNKEL (reference sequence). The V and J ends lost 3 bases and 3 bases, in that order; junction bases with no gene match: 5. CDR3 protein: CASSQGDSFYNEQFF. The CDR3 DNA sequence: TGTGCCAGCAGCCAGGGGGACAGCTTCTACAATGAGCAGTTCTTC.

This clonotype appeared many times. The chain employs TRBV5-1 and TRBJ1-2; no clear D. The germline V and J ends were trimmed by 0 bases and 4 bases, with 16 bases remaining between them. The CDR3 sequence is 16 residues long. CDR1 is SGHRS and CDR2 is YFSETQ in the germline V gene. CDR3 amino acids: CASSLGGKAGIYGYTF. CDR3 sequence (DNA): TGCGCCAGCAGCTTGGGCGGCAAAGCGGGGATCTATGGCTACACCTTC. The full variable domain, its missing parts supplied by reference TRBV5-1 and TRBJ1-2, is KAGVTQTPRYLIKTRGQQVTLSCSPISGHRSVSWYQQTPGQGLQFLFEYFSETQRNKGNFPGRFSGRQFSNSRSEMNVSTLELGDSALYLCASSLGGKAGIYGYTFGSGTRLTVV.